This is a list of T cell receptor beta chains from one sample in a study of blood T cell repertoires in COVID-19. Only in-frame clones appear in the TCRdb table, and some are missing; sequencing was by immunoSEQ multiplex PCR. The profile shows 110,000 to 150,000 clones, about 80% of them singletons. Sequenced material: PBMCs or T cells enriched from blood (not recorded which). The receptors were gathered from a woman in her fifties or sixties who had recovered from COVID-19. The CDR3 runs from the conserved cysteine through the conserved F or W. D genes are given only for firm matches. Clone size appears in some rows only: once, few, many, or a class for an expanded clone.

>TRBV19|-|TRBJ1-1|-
TGTGCCAGCCTGAAAACGGGGAACACTGAAGCTTTCTTT
CASLKTGNTEAFF
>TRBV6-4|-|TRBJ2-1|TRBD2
TGTGCCAGCAGTGAACTAGCGGGGTCCTACAATGAGCAGTTCTTC
CASSELAGSYNEQFF
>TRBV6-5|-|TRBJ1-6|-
TGTGCCAGCCAAGCAAACTATAATTCACCCCTCCACTTT
CASQANYNSPLHF
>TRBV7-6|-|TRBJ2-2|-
TGTGCCAGCAGCTTACCGCGGAACACCGGGGAGCTGTTTTTT
CASSLPRNTGELFF
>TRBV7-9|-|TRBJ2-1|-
TGTGCCAGCAGCTTAGTGGGCTTATCCGATGAGCAGTTCTTC
CASSLVGLSDEQFF
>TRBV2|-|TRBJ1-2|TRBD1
TGTGCCAGCAGGCCGCTACGACAGGGGGCAGGTGGCTACACCTTC
CASRPLRQGAGGYTF
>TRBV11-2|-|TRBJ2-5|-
TGTGCCAGCAGCCACCATGTAGCGGAGGCGACCCAGTACTTC
CASSHHVAEATQYF
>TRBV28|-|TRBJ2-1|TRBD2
TGTGCCAGCAGTTTATGGGATGAGCGGGGGGGGTACAATGAGCAGTTCTTC
CASSLWDERGGYNEQFF
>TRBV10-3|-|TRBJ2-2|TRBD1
TGTGCCATCAGTGAGCAACAGGGGGACACCGGGGAGCTGTTTTTT
CAISEQQGDTGELFF
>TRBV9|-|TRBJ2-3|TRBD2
TGTGCCAGCAGCGGTACTAGCGCCCACGGGGAGCAGTATTTT
CASSGTSAHGEQYF
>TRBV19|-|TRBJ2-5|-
TGTGCCAGCGGTTCCTTTATCGGGCAAGAGACCCAGTACTTC
CASGSFIGQETQYF
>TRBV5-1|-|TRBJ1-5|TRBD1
TGCGCCAGCAGCTTGGGACAGGGGGGACAGCCCCAGCATTTT
CASSLGQGGQPQHF
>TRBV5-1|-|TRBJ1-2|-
TGCGCCAGCAGCTTGGACGGTGTCAGGGCGAACTATGGCTACACCTTC
CASSLDGVRANYGYTF
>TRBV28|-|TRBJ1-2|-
TGTGCCAGCAGGGTGGCAGGGGACTATGGCTACACCTTC
CASRVAGDYGYTF
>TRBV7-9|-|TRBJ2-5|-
TGTGCCAGCAGCTCCCGACTCCGGGGGGCGCGGAGGGAGACCCAGTACTTC
CASSSRLRGARRETQYF
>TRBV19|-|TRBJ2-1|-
TGTGCCAGTACTGCCCACGTAGCCAACAATGAGCAGTTCTTC
CASTAHVANNEQFF
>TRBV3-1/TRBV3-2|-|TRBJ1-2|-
TGTGCCAGCAGCCAAGGGCAGGGTGATGGCTACACCTTC
CASSQGQGDGYTF
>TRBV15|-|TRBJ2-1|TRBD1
TGTGCCACCAGCTTACAGGGGGCGGCCTACAATGAGCAGTTCTTC
CATSLQGAAYNEQFF
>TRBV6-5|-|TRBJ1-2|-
TGTGCCAGCAGTCAGGGGACCTATGGCTACACCTTC
CASSQGTYGYTF
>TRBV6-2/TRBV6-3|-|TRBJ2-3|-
TGTGCCAGCAGTTACGGGGGGGCCTCAGATACGCAGTATTTT
CASSYGGASDTQYF
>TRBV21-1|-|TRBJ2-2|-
TGTGCCAGCAGCAAAGGCGACAGGGGCACCGGGGAGCTGTTTTTT
CASSKGDRGTGELFF
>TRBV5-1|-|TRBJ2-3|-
TGCGCCAGCAGCATGGGACAAAGCACAGATACGCAGTATTTT
CASSMGQSTDTQYF
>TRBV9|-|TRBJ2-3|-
TGTGCCAGCAGCGTAGGGAGGCGGGGAGCAACAGATACGCAGTATTTT
CASSVGRRGATDTQYF
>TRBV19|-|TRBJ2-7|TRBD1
TGTGCCAGCAGCCCGGACAGGTCCTACGAGCAGTACTTC
CASSPDRSYEQYF
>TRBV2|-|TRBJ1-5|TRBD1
TGTGCCAGCAGTGAACCCCGACAGGGTAATCAGCCCCAGCATTTT
CASSEPRQGNQPQHF
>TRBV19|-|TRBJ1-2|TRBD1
TGTGCCAGTAGTATTGGAGGGGGACAGGCGACTAACTATGGCTACACCTTC
CASSIGGGQATNYGYTF
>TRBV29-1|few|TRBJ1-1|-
TGCAGCGTGGGAGACAGGTCGCGGGCTTTCTTT
CSVGDRSRAFF
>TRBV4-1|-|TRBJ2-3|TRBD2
TGCGCCAGCAGCCAAGTGGGGGCGGGGTCTAGCGGGGGCACAGATACGCAGTATTTT
CASSQVGAGSSGGTDTQYF
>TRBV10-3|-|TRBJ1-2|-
TGTGCCATCAGTGAGTTGACAGATGGCTACACCTTC
CAISELTDGYTF
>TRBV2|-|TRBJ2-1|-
TGTGCCAGCACCTGGGGCGGGGACAATGAGCAGTTCTTC
CASTWGGDNEQFF
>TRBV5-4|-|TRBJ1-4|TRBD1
TGTGCCAGCAGCTCCGGGGGGCAAACCAAAGGGACAGGGGAAGTTTTT
CASSSGGQTKGTGEVF
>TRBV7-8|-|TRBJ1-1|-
TGTGCCAGCAGCTTAGTCGACAGACAGAACACTGAAGCTTTCTTT
CASSLVDRQNTEAFF
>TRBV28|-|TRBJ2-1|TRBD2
TGTGCCAGCAGTTCTACGACTAGCGGGGGGGCCTCGTACAATGAGCAGTTCTTC
CASSSTTSGGASYNEQFF
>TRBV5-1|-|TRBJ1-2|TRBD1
TGCGCCAGCAGCTTGTCTCCGACAGGGGGTTATGGCTACACCTTC
CASSLSPTGGYGYTF
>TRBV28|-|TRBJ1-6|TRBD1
TGTGCCAGCACTAGGACAGGCCGGAGCTCCTATAATTCACCCCTCCACTTT
CASTRTGRSSYNSPLHF
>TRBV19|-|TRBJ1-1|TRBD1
TGTGCCAGTAGTATGGTTCCGGGACAGGGAACCACTGAAGCTTTCTTT
CASSMVPGQGTTEAFF
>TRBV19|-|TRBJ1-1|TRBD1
TGTGCCAGCAGTGTACAGGGGAGAGGAACTGAAGCTTTCTTT
CASSVQGRGTEAFF
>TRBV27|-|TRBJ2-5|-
TGTGCCAGCAGTCCGGGGGTGAGAGAAGAGACCCAGTACTTC
CASSPGVREETQYF
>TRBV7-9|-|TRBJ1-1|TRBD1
TGTGCCAGCAGTCCAGACAGGGAAACTGAAGCTTTCTTT
CASSPDRETEAFF
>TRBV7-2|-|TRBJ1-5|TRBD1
TGTGCCAGCAGGCCCCGGGACAGGGGGGGGCAGCCCCAGCATTTT
CASRPRDRGGQPQHF
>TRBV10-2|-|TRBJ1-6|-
TGCGCCAGCAGTGAGGGTCAGGGCAAATCTAATTCACCCCTCCACTTT
CASSEGQGKSNSPLHF
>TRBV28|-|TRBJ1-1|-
TGTGCCAGCAGTTTAAGGAGAGGGCACACTGAAGCTTTCTTT
CASSLRRGHTEAFF